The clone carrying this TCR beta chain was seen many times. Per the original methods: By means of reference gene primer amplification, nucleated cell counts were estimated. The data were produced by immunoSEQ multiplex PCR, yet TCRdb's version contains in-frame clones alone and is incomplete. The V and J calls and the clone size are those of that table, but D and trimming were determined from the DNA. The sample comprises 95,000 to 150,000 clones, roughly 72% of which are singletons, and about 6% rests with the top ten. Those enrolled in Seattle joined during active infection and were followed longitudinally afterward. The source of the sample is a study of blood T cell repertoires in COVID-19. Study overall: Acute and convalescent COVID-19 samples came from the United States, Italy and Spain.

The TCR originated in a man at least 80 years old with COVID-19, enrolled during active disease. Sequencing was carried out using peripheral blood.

The CDR3 region has the DNA TGTGCCAGCAGTTTGGAGGGACAGGGATTAGGTGAGCAGTTCTTC. Its translation: CASSLEGQGLGEQFF. The chain carries TRBV27 and TRBJ2-1; 9 positions match TRBD1. CDR1 and CDR2 from the germline V gene are MNHEY and SMNVEV (reference sequence). J gave up 9 bases and V 3 bases, and 9 bases lay outside the gene matches. This CDR3 comprises 15 residues.